These 7 T cell receptor beta chains share one sample of origin, sequenced in a study of blood T cell repertoires in COVID-19. Using immunoSEQ multiplex PCR, the repertoire was profiled, and TCRdb retains in-frame clones only, with some absent. The sample shows just over 70,000 clones, roughly 89% of them seen only once. Material: peripheral blood. These TCRs come from a human donor in a cohort sampled during active COVID-19.

V gene TRBV30 combines with J gene TRBJ1-5; D ambiguous. The germline V gene has CDR1 GTSNPN and CDR2 SVGIG (reference sequence). The ends were cut back, 1 base at V and 1 base at J, with 14 bases in the middle. This CDR3 has 16 amino acids. The CDR3 here is CAWSGSPGISNQPQHF. The CDR3 nucleotides read TGTGCCTGGAGTGGATCCCCGGGAATAAGCAATCAGCCCCAGCATTTT.

This chain links TRBV24-1 with TRBJ2-6, with D tentatively TRBD1 (7 bases). The germline V gene encodes CDR1 KGHDR and CDR2 SFDVKD. The V gene lost 5 bases and the J gene lost 2 bases, with 18 bases spanning the gap. The CDR3 has 18 amino acids. Here the CDR3 reads CATSGPVEGAPGANVLTF. Written as DNA, the CDR3 is TGTGCCACCAGTGGCCCGGTGGAGGGGGCGCCTGGGGCCAACGTCCTGACTTTC.

This rearrangement joins TRBV9 to TRBJ2-7; D possibly corresponds to TRBD1 (6 bases). The germline V and J ends were trimmed by 4 bases and 2 bases, with 16 bases remaining between them. The CDR3 length is 15 residues. Germline CDR1 reads SGDLS; CDR2 reads YYNGEE. The CDR3 nucleotides read TGTGCCAGCAGCACCACCGGGACAACAGCCTACGAGCAGTACTTC. Amino acids: CASSTTGTTAYEQYF.

The V call is TRBV11-2, the J call TRBJ2-7, with D tentatively TRBD1 (5 bases). The germline V gene has CDR1 SGHAT and CDR2 FQNNGV. Between the trimmed V and J ends, which lost 0 bases and 5 bases, there was a span of 17 bases. The CDR3 runs 16 residues. DNA of the CDR3: TGTGCCAGCAGCTTAGATTGGGGTTTAGGGGTCCACGAGCAGTACTTC. Translating it yields CASSLDWGLGVHEQYF. Supplemented by reference TRBV11-2 and TRBJ2-7, the full variable domain reads EAGVAQSPRYKIIEKRQSVAFWCNPISGHATLYWYQQILGQGPKLLIQFQNNGVVDDSQLPKDRFSAERLKGVDSTLKIQPAKLEDSAVYLCASSLDWGLGVHEQYFGPGTRLTVT.

The CDR3: CASSERDRKLFF. DNA of the CDR3: TGTGCCAGTAGTGAAAGGGACAGAAAACTGTTTTTT. This sequence joins TRBV19 and TRBJ1-4; 7 bases match TRBD1. CDR3 length equals 12 residues. The V segment lost 5 bases and the J segment 10 bases; nucleotides outside the gene matches: 4. CDR1 LNHDA and CDR2 SQIVND come from the germline V gene (reference sequence).

The chain has TRBV9 and TRBJ1-2, with D maybe TRBD1 (5 bases). Deletions cut 6 bases from V and 7 bases from J, with 13 bases between. There are 12 residues in the CDR3. CDR1 is SGDLS, CDR2 YYNGEE, per germline. The CDR3 reads CASTQRGGGYTF. CDR3 nucleotide sequence: TGTGCCAGCACCCAGCGGGGGGGTGGCTACACCTTC.

V usage is TRBV6-1 and J usage is TRBJ2-7, with 7 bases lining up with TRBD1. V was clipped by 2 bases and J by 6 bases; unmatched bases: 4. Germline V gives CDR1 MNHNS, CDR2 SASEGT. This CDR3 has 13 amino acids. CDR3 amino acids: CASSEQGVGEQYF. The CDR3 DNA follows: TGTGCCAGCAGTGAACAGGGGGTCGGCGAGCAGTACTTC.